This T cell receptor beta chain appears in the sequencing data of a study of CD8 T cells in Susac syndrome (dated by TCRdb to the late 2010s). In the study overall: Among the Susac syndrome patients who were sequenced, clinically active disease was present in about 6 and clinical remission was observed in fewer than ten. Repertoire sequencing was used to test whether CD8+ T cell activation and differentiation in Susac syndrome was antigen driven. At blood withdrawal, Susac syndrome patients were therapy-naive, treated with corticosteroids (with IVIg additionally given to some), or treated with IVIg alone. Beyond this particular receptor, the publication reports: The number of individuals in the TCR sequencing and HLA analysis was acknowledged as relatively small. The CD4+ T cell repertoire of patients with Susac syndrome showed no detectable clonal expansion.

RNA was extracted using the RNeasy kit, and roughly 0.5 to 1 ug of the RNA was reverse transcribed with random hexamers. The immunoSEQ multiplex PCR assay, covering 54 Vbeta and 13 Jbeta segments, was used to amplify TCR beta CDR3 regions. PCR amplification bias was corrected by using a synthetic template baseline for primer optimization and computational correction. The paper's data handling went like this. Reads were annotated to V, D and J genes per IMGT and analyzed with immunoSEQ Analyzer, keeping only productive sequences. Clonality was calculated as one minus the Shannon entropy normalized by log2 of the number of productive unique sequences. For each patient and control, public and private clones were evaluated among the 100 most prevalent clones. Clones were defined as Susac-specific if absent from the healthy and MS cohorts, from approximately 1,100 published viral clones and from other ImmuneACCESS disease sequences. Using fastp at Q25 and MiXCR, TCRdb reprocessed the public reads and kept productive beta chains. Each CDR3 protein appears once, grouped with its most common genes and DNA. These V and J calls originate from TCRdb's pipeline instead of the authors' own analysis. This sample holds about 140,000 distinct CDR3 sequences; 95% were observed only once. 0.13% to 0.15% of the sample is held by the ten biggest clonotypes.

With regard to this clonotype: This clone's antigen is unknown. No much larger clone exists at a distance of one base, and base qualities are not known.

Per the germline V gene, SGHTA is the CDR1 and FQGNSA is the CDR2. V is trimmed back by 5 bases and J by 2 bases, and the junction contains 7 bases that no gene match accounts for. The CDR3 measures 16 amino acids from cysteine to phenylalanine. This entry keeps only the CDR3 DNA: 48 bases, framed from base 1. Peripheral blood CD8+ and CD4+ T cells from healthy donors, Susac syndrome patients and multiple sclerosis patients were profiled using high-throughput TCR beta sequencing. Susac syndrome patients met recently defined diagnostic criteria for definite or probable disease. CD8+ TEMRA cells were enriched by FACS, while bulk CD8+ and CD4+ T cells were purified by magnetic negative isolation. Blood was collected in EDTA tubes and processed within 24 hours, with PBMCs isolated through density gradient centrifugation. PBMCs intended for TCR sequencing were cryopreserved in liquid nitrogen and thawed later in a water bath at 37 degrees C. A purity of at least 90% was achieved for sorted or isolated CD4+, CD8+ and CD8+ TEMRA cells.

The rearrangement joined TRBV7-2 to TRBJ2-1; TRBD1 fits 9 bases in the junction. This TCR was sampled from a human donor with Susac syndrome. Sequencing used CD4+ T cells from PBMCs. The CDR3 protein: CASSHRTGGAYNEQFF. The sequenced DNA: TGTGCCAGCAGCCACCGTACAGGGGGCGCCTACAATGAGCAGTTCTTC.